The next 31 T cell receptor beta chains were all read from a single sample in a study of blood T cell repertoires in COVID-19. Profiling relied on immunoSEQ multiplex PCR, and the TCRdb table lists in-frame clones only, not all of them. Of approximately 440,000 clones listed, less than 95% are singletons. The material sequenced was PBMCs or T cells enriched from blood (not recorded which). Source of these receptors: a man younger than 35 who had recovered from COVID-19.

This clone was detected a few times. V and J are TRBV2 and TRBJ2-1; weak D call: TRBD1 (6 bases). Trimming took 5 bases from V and 10 from J, leaving 15 bases between them. CDR1 and CDR2 (germline): SNHLY, FYNNEI. The CDR3 is 13 residues long. CDR3 amino acids: CASSPQTGREQFF. The CDR3 nucleotides read TGTGCCAGCAGTCCACAAACAGGGCGAGAGCAGTTCTTC.

As concerns this clone: Different DNA sequences within this sample yield the same CDR3. The V and J genes are TRBV5-1 and TRBJ1-4, with unresolved D. The CDR3 is 14 residues long. Between the trimmed V and J ends, which lost 2 bases and 4 bases, there was a span of 9 bases. Germline V gene data show CDR1 as SGHRS and CDR2 as YFSETQ. DNA of the CDR3: TGCGCCAGCAGCTTCGGAGGAAGTAATGAAAAACTGTTTTTT. Translating it yields CASSFGGSNEKLFF.

In regard to this clone: This same CDR3 is encoded by further DNA sequences in the sample. V gene TRBV19 combines with J gene TRBJ1-1; D may be TRBD1 (5 bases). Trimming stripped 3 bases from V and 2 bases from J, with 10 bases between. This CDR3 region has 14 residues. Germline lookup yields CDR1 LNHDA and CDR2 SQIVND (reference sequence). The CDR3 here is CASSMGQGNTEAFF. The CDR3 DNA is TGTGCCAGTAGTATGGGGCAGGGAAACACTGAAGCTTTCTTT.

This clone was seen a single time. This chain connects TRBV28 to TRBJ2-7; TRBD2 matches at 12 bases. CDR1 and CDR2 from the germline V gene are MDHEN and SYDVKM. This CDR3 contains 15 residues. V lost 6 bases and J lost 5; bases outside the gene matches: 8. CDR3 DNA sequence: TGTGCCAGCAGCATCGGACTAGCGGGACTGGACGAGCAGTACTTC. Translating gives CASSIGLAGLDEQYF.

In this sample, this clone turned up once. The chain joins TRBV12-3 or TRBV12-4 to TRBJ1-1; D ambiguous. The ends were cut back, 4 bases at V and 5 bases at J, with 11 bases in the middle. The CDR3 runs 13 residues. The CDR3: CASSSLSGTEAFF. The CDR3 nucleotides read TGTGCCAGCAGTTCTCTGTCGGGGACTGAAGCTTTCTTT.

The chain has TRBV4-2 and TRBJ2-3; no clear D gene. The germline gives CDR1 LGHNA, CDR2 YNFKEQ. V was shortened by 0 bases and J by 3 bases, with 4 bases between the two germline ends. The CDR3 length is 13 residues. Here the CDR3 DNA reads TGTGCCAGCAGCCAAGAAGCTACAGATACGCAGTATTTT. It translates to CASSQEATDTQYF.

This chain joins TRBV18 and TRBJ2-7; 12 bases line up with TRBD2. Per the germline V gene, CDR1 is KGHSH and CDR2 is LQKENI. The J segment lost 1 base and the V segment lost 2 bases, leaving 3 bases of the junction unmatched. This CDR3 is built from 16 residues. CDR3 DNA: TGTGCCAGCTCACCAACGCTAGCGGGAGGGTCCTACGAGCAGTACTTC. Its protein is CASSPTLAGGSYEQYF.

The CDR3 spells CASSHIAVTPDTQYF. CDR3 in DNA: TGTGCCAGCAGCCACATAGCGGTAACCCCAGATACGCAGTATTTT. V usage is TRBV3-1 (or the pseudogene TRBV3-2) and J usage is TRBJ2-3, with D tentatively TRBD2 (6 bases). The CDR3 loop spans 15 amino acids. Germline V gene sequence: CDR1 LGHDT, CDR2 YNNKEL (reference sequence). V lost 3 bases to trimming and J lost 4 bases, with 14 bases between them.

V is TRBV27 and J is TRBJ1-6, with 7 nucleotides matching TRBD1. This CDR3 is built from 14 residues. CDR1 and CDR2 (germline): MNHEY, SMNVEV (reference sequence). J gave up 4 bases and V 8 bases, and 5 bases lay outside the gene matches. Here the CDR3 DNA reads TGTGCCAGCGCCCGGGACAGTTATAATTCACCCCTCCACTTT. Translated: CASARDSYNSPLHF.

The chain has TRBV2 and TRBJ2-7, with 8 nucleotides matching TRBD1. The CDR3 is made up of 15 amino acids. Germline values: CDR1 SNHLY, CDR2 FYNNEI. Germline trimming cut 3 bases from V and 2 bases from J; bases unmatched to any gene: 6. The CDR3 here is CASSEMGTGAYEQYF. Written as DNA, the CDR3 is TGTGCCAGCAGTGAGATGGGGACAGGAGCCTACGAGCAGTACTTC. The full variable domain, in which reference TRBV2 and TRBJ2-7 provide the parts outside the CDR3, is EPEVTQTPSHQVTQMGQEVILRCVPISNHLYFYWYRQILGQKVEFLVSFYNNEISEKSEIFDDQFSVERPDGSNFTLKIRSTKLEDSAMYFCASSEMGTGAYEQYFGPGTRLTVT.

The rearrangement uses TRBV5-5 and TRBJ1-1, with D possibly TRBD1 on 6 matching bases. The CDR3 spans 13 residues. The V end was cut by 8 bases, the J end by 3 bases, with 14 bases between. Per germline, CDR1 SGHKS and CDR2 YYEKEE (reference sequence). The chain's CDR3 is CASYQGWDTEAFF. For the CDR3, the DNA is TGTGCCAGTTACCAGGGGTGGGACACTGAAGCTTTCTTT.

The V call is TRBV6-1, the J call TRBJ2-5; D is possibly TRBD2 (5 bases). V lost 0 bases and J lost 5, with 10 bases in between. The CDR3 has 14 residues. CDR1 is MNHNS and CDR2 is SASEGT in the germline V gene. CDR3 sequence: CASSEAVRGETQYF. The CDR3, as DNA: TGTGCCAGCAGTGAAGCGGTCCGCGGGGAGACCCAGTACTTC.

The chain combines TRBV19 with TRBJ1-1, with D perhaps TRBD1 (5 bases). This CDR3 contains 14 residues. Germline V gene lookup returns CDR1 LNHDA and CDR2 SQIVND (reference sequence). Deletions cut 3 bases from V and 5 bases from J, with 13 bases between. The CDR3 protein is CASSIGREVTEAFF. CDR3 sequence (DNA): TGTGCCAGTAGTATCGGCAGGGAGGTAACTGAAGCTTTCTTT.

Worth noting for this clone: This CDR3 fails to terminate in the conserved phenylalanine or tryptophan, so it likely reflects a read error. The DNA is left out, because the CDR3 cannot be placed on it with certainty; the CDR3 is given as TCRdb lists it. The rearrangement links TRBV5-5 to TRBJ2-7; TRBD1 was called by the table and not checked on the DNA. Both ends counted, the CDR3 spans 14 residues. Germline CDR1 reads SGHKS; CDR2 reads YYEKEE (reference sequence). CDR3 residues: CASSLLQGAAAVSL.

The chain couples TRBV10-3 to TRBJ2-2; 12 bases match TRBD2. The V gene end was trimmed by 4 bases and the J gene end by 2 bases; junction bases not matched to a gene: 5. CDR1 ENHRY and CDR2 SYGVKD come from the germline V gene. The CDR3 is 17 amino acids. CDR3 loop: CAISVRTSGDNTGELFF. CDR3 nucleotide sequence: TGTGCCATCAGTGTCCGGACTAGCGGGGATAACACCGGGGAGCTGTTTTTT.

The chain uses TRBV2 and TRBJ1-1, with D perhaps TRBD1 (5 bases). This CDR3 has 13 residues. The ends were cut back, 4 bases at V and 4 bases at J, with 10 bases in the middle. Germline values: CDR1 SNHLY, CDR2 FYNNEI. Here the CDR3 reads CASSGLGGTEAFF. As DNA, the CDR3 is TGTGCCAGCAGTGGCCTCGGGGGCACTGAAGCTTTCTTT.

J is TRBJ2-3 and V is TRBV27; tentatively, D is TRBD1 (6 bases). Germline loops: CDR1 MNHEY, CDR2 SMNVEV (reference sequence). Deletions cut 8 bases from V and 2 bases from J, with 8 bases between. CDR3 length: 12 residues. In DNA form, the CDR3 reads TGTGCCAGCGGACAGAACACAGATACGCAGTATTTT. It codes for CASGQNTDTQYF.

This clone was found once. The same CDR3 also results from other DNA sequences found in this sample. The chain recombines TRBV18 with TRBJ1-3; D call uncertain. V lost 2 bases, J lost 8 bases, and 10 bases lay in between. Germline V gene data show CDR1 as KGHSH and CDR2 as LQKENI. The CDR3 contains 13 residues. The chain's CDR3 is CASSPSGVDTIYF. The CDR3 DNA reads TGTGCCAGCTCACCATCGGGTGTGGACACCATATATTTT.

The V gene is TRBV5-8, the J gene TRBJ1-1; 7 positions agree with TRBD1. Trimming took 0 bases from V and 8 from J; bases not matched to a gene: 10. CDR3 size: 15 residues. Germline assignment: CDR1 SGHTS and CDR2 YDEGEE. The CDR3 loop reads CASSLADRAHSEAFF. CDR3 nucleotides: TGTGCCAGCAGCTTGGCCGACAGGGCGCATTCGGAAGCTTTCTTT.

The chain uses TRBV5-6 and TRBJ2-2; D may be TRBD1 (5 bases). V was shortened by 0 bases and J by 5 bases, with 11 bases between the two germline ends. The CDR3 runs 15 residues. The V gene's germline CDR1 is SGHDT and CDR2 YYEEEE. CDR3 protein: CASSLDAKGTGELFF. In DNA, the CDR3 is TGTGCCAGCAGCTTGGACGCCAAGGGGACCGGGGAGCTGTTTTTT.

The CDR3 protein is CASSAWTSGSKDTQYF. CDR3 DNA: TGTGCCAGCAGCGCCTGGACTAGCGGGAGTAAAGATACGCAGTATTTT. V is TRBV7-6 and J is TRBJ2-3; 13 bases line up with TRBD2. Looked up from germline, CDR1 is SGHVS and CDR2 is FNYEAQ. V was pared by 5 bases and J by 5 bases, with 7 bases of the junction left unmatched. The CDR3 totals 16 residues.

The rearrangement joins TRBV5-1 to TRBJ2-2; 11 nucleotides align to TRBD2. The J segment lost 5 bases and the V segment lost 4 bases, leaving 7 bases of the junction unmatched. Germline values: CDR1 SGHRS, CDR2 YFSETQ. The CDR3 sequence is 16 residues long. The CDR3 region has the DNA TGCGCCAGCAGCCCACTAGCGGGAGACCTAACCGGGGAGCTGTTTTTT. This sequence encodes CASSPLAGDLTGELFF.

The chain links TRBV10-3 to TRBJ2-1; the D gene is possibly TRBD1 (5 bases). The V end was cut by 8 bases, the J end by 2 bases, with 10 bases between. CDR3 length equals 13 residues. Germline-derived CDR1 and CDR2 are ENHRY and SYGVKD. The chain's CDR3 is CAIGAVTYNEQFF. Written as DNA, the CDR3 is TGTGCCATCGGGGCAGTAACCTACAATGAGCAGTTCTTC.

The V call is TRBV19, the J call TRBJ1-5; D is unresolved. This CDR3 is 13 amino acids long. Trimming stripped 2 bases from V and 5 bases from J, with 7 bases between. Germline V gives CDR1 LNHDA, CDR2 SQIVND (reference sequence). The CDR3 nucleotides read TGTGCCAGTAGTATATTTATCGATCAGCCCCAGCATTTT. This translates into CASSIFIDQPQHF.

V usage is TRBV28 and J usage is TRBJ2-3; TRBD1 is a possible D gene (5 bases). This CDR3 has 14 residues. Germline assignment: CDR1 MDHEN and CDR2 SYDVKM. The ends were cut back, 7 bases at V and 0 bases at J, with 11 bases in the middle. The CDR3 sequence: CASKVDRSTDTQYF. The CDR3 DNA sequence: TGTGCCAGCAAGGTTGACAGAAGCACAGATACGCAGTATTTT.

The rearrangement uses TRBV29-1 and TRBJ1-1; TRBD1 is a possible D gene (5 bases). V was trimmed by 7 bases and J by 3 bases, leaving 18 bases between them. This CDR3 contains 14 residues. Germline CDR1 SQVTM, CDR2 ANQGSEA. This CDR3 reads CSAGILGGDTEAFF. Here the CDR3 DNA reads TGCAGCGCTGGAATCCTGGGGGGGGACACTGAAGCTTTCTTT.

The chain is built from TRBV9 and TRBJ1-6, with D perhaps matching TRBD1 (6 bases). Between the trimmed V and J ends, which lost 0 bases and 8 bases, there was a span of 18 bases. Germline-derived CDR1 and CDR2 are SGDLS and YYNGEE. The CDR3 has 17 residues. The CDR3 loop reads CASSVDPGPRTDSPLHF. The CDR3 nucleotides read TGTGCCAGCAGCGTAGATCCAGGGCCGAGGACAGATTCACCCCTCCACTTT.

The rearrangement joins TRBV24-1 to TRBJ1-5; 10 bases line up with TRBD1. This CDR3 has 16 amino acids. The ends lost 4 bases at V and 3 bases at J; junction bases unmatched: 5. Per the germline V gene, CDR1 is KGHDR and CDR2 is SFDVKD. Here the CDR3 DNA reads TGTGCCACCAGTGACCGGACAGGGGGGGCCAATCAGCCCCAGCATTTT. It encodes CATSDRTGGANQPQHF.

The rearrangement joins TRBV5-5 to TRBJ2-1; 13 nucleotides match TRBD2. V lost 3 bases, J lost 12 bases, and 9 bases stayed unmatched. The length of the CDR3 is 15 residues. In germline, CDR1 is SGHKS, CDR2 YYEKEE (reference sequence). DNA for the CDR3: TGTGCCAGCAGCTCCAGGACTAGCGGGAGCTCAGGGCAGTTCTTC. Translation: CASSSRTSGSSGQFF.

The rearrangement links TRBV28 to TRBJ2-7, with TRBD1 matching over 11 bases. Germline V gene data show CDR1 as MDHEN and CDR2 as SYDVKM. The CDR3 loop spans 15 amino acids. V lost 5 bases to trimming and J lost 3 bases; unmatched junction nucleotides: 6. The CDR3 loop reads CASSGGTGGDYEQYF. Here the CDR3 DNA reads TGTGCCAGCAGTGGGGGGACAGGGGGTGACTACGAGCAGTACTTC.

V is TRBV5-1 and J is TRBJ1-4; D perhaps matches TRBD1 (6 bases). CDR3 length equals 13 residues. Germline V gene data show CDR1 as SGHRS and CDR2 as YFSETQ. The ends were cut back, 5 bases at V and 6 bases at J, with 11 bases in the middle. The CDR3 spells CASSEGGYEKLFF. The DNA for the CDR3 is TGCGCCAGCAGTGAAGGGGGTTATGAAAAACTGTTTTTT.